This T cell receptor (beta chain) was captured by sequencing in a study of blood T cells in healthy people across ages. Study-level results: Observed TCR beta diversity showed a strong correlation with the percentage of naive T cells as measured by flow cytometry.

About this clonotype: Its antigen is currently unknown.

Primers used in a second PCR of roughly 7 to 12 cycles were a sample-barcoded 5' primer and a J-beta primer mix. Each cDNA was tagged by a template-switch adaptor containing 12 random nucleotides. TCRdb itself ran the 5' RACE reads through MiXCR, one entry per CDR3 protein. The profile shows about 1,500,000 distinct CDR3 sequences, approximately 38% of them singletons. V was pared by 3 bases and J by 1 base, with 8 bases of the junction left unmatched. This CDR3 contains 17 residues. The receptor's source is a woman aged 18 to 35 in good health. The sample was blood. This rearrangement joins TRBV12-3 or TRBV12-4 to TRBJ2-4, with 8 bases aligning to TRBD2. The CDR3 here is CASSLGEAGGAKNIQYF. The CDR3 coding sequence is TGTGCCAGCAGTTTGGGGGAGGCGGGGGGCGCCAAAAACATTCAGTACTTC.